This is a list of T cell receptor beta chains from one sample in a study of T cell responses to AZD1222 COVID-19 vaccine. Generated by immunoSEQ multiplex PCR, the TCRdb table keeps only in-frame clones and is missing some. This sample has about 76,000 clones; roughly 88% occur once, and the top ten carry roughly a tenth. The specimen comprised peripheral blood, sampled on day 0 of AZD1222 vaccination. These receptors all stem from an adult in good health. The CDR3 runs from the conserved cysteine through the conserved F or W. A D gene is named only where the DNA matches it firmly. Some rows have no size entry. The others give once, few or many, or a class for an expanded clone.

v_gene,j_gene,abundance,d_gene,CDR3aa,CDR3nt
TRBV18,TRBJ2-7,.,.,CASSPPLRPAGEQYF,TGTGCCAGCTCACCACCATTACGACCAGCGGGTGAGCAGTACTTC
TRBV18,TRBJ1-1,.,.,CASSPPSLTNTEAFF,TGTGCCAGCTCACCACCGTCCCTCACGAACACTGAAGCTTTCTTT
TRBV6-6,TRBJ2-7,.,TRBD2,CASSYTGGEQYF,TGTGCCAGCAGTTACACCGGGGGGGAGCAGTACTTC
TRBV19,TRBJ1-1,.,.,CASSITGMSTEAFF,TGTGCCAGTAGTATAACAGGGATGAGCACTGAAGCTTTCTTT
TRBV7-2,TRBJ2-2,.,.,CASSFRGDTGELFF,TGTGCCAGCAGCTTCCGGGGTGACACCGGGGAGCTGTTTTTT
TRBV28,TRBJ2-1,.,.,CASNRAGTYNEQFF,TGTGCCAGCAATCGTGCAGGCACCTACAATGAGCAGTTCTTC
TRBV4-1,TRBJ2-3,.,.,CASSRLLWRGTDTQYF,TGCGCCAGCAGCCGATTGCTCTGGAGGGGCACAGATACGCAGTATTTT
TRBV3-1/TRBV3-2,TRBJ1-4,.,TRBD1,CASSPSGQGNEKLFF,TGTGCCAGCAGCCCGTCAGGACAGGGAAATGAAAAACTGTTTTTT
TRBV7-3,TRBJ2-7,.,TRBD2,CASSLSGGDPTYEQYF,TGTGCCAGCAGCTTATCCGGGGGGGACCCGACCTACGAGCAGTACTTC
TRBV7-9,TRBJ2-3,.,TRBD2,CASSLESGGASTDTQYF,TGTGCCAGCAGCTTAGAAAGCGGGGGGGCCTCCACAGATACGCAGTATTTT
TRBV5-3,TRBJ1-3,.,.,CARSLAPLQGPVGDWNF,TGTGCCAGAAGCTTGGCCCCGTTACAGGGCCCGGTGGGGGATTGGAATTTT
TRBV6-6,TRBJ1-2,.,TRBD1,CASSKTPGTANYGYTF,TGTGCCAGCAGTAAGACCCCCGGGACAGCAAACTATGGCTACACCTTC
TRBV6-5,TRBJ1-6,.,.,CGGGRQSPLHF,TGTGGGGGGGGGCGTCAATCACCCCTCCACTTT
TRBV7-9,TRBJ2-1,.,.,CASSLASSYNEQFF,TGTGCCAGCAGCTTAGCTAGCTCCTACAATGAGCAGTTCTTC
TRBV25-1,TRBJ2-2,.,.,CASSTFTGELFF,TGTGCCAGCAGTACATTCACCGGGGAGCTGTTTTTT
TRBV9,TRBJ2-3,.,.,CASSLGPSTDTQYF,TGTGCCAGCAGTTTAGGACCGAGCACAGATACGCAGTATTTT
TRBV5-1,TRBJ2-3,.,TRBD1,CASSGDRGTDTQYF,TGCGCCAGCAGCGGGGACAGGGGGACAGATACGCAGTATTTT
TRBV7-8,TRBJ2-1,.,.,CASSPWSGSTYNEQFF,TGTGCCAGCTCTCCTTGGTCGGGGAGTACCTACAATGAGCAGTTCTTC
TRBV5-6,TRBJ1-2,.,.,CASITDRLRGSYTF,TGTGCCAGTATTACGGACCGGCTTAGGGGGAGCTACACCTTC
TRBV7-9,TRBJ2-1,.,.,CATLRGPPYNEQFF,TGTGCCACCCTCCGGGGGCCCCCCTACAATGAGCAGTTCTTC
TRBV6-5,TRBJ2-3,.,.,CASSTRWQGRDTQYF,TGTGCCAGCAGTACCAGGTGGCAGGGAAGAGATACGCAGTATTTT
TRBV19,TRBJ1-2,.,.,CASYQRGKGRYGYTF,TGTGCCAGTTACCAGAGGGGGAAAGGTCGATATGGCTACACCTTC
TRBV5-1,TRBJ1-3,.,.,CASSFDHLNGDTIYF,TGCGCCAGCAGCTTCGATCACCTAAACGGTGACACCATATATTTT
TRBV6-6,TRBJ2-3,.,.,CASRSGTLKSYF,TGTGCCAGCAGATCCGGGACACTCAAGTCGTATTTT
TRBV29-1,TRBJ2-2,.,TRBD1,CSAQTGSGGTGELFF,TGCAGCGCTCAGACAGGGAGCGGCGGCACCGGGGAGCTGTTTTTT
TRBV5-8,TRBJ2-7,once,.,CASSRDGYEQYF,TGTGCCAGCAGCCGAGACGGCTACGAGCAGTACTTC
TRBV5-1,TRBJ1-2,once,.,CASREGDYGYTF,TGCGCCAGCAGGGAGGGGGACTATGGCTACACCTTC
TRBV11-2,TRBJ1-2,.,.,CASSLLGDGYTF,TGTGCCAGCAGCCTCCTGGGGGATGGCTACACCTTC
TRBV6-1,TRBJ2-5,.,.,CASSEALGLQETQYF,TGTGCCAGCAGTGAAGCCTTGGGGCTCCAAGAGACCCAGTACTTC
TRBV7-3,TRBJ1-1,.,.,CASSLTGNTEAFF,TGTGCCAGCAGCTTAACGGGGAACACTGAAGCTTTCTTT
TRBV18,TRBJ2-1,once,TRBD2,CASSQLAGSSYNEQFF,TGTGCCAGCTCACAACTAGCGGGGTCCTCCTACAATGAGCAGTTCTTC
TRBV20-1,TRBJ1-1,.,.,CSARIGGRAFF,TGCAGTGCCAGAATTGGGGGTAGGGCTTTCTTT